The 31 T cell receptor beta chains below come from one sample, sequenced in a study of T cell responses to AZD1222 COVID-19 vaccine. Profiled with immunoSEQ multiplex PCR; TCRdb holds only in-frame clones, not every one. The table has some 170,000 clones, roughly 92% seen once. Sequencing used peripheral blood, obtained 28 days after the second AZD1222 dose. The receptors were sampled from an adult who received the AZD1222 COVID-19 vaccine.

The chain links TRBV2 to TRBJ2-3; 8 bases align to TRBD2. The CDR3 loop spans 15 amino acids. Per the germline V gene, CDR1 is SNHLY and CDR2 is FYNNEI. Germline trimming cut 8 bases from V and 4 bases from J; bases unmatched to any gene: 11. The CDR3 DNA reads as TGTGCCAGCGGAGTGGGACTAGGGGGGGCAGATACGCAGTATTTT. Translated, it gives CASGVGLGGADTQYF.

The genes are TRBV30 and TRBJ2-1; no reliable D call. The CDR3 has 12 residues. V lost 2 bases, J lost 7 bases, and 9 bases lay in between. The germline CDR1 and CDR2 sequences are GTSNPN and SVGIG (reference sequence). DNA of the CDR3: TGTGCCTGGAGTAGTACGGATAATGAGCAGTTCTTC. Its protein is CAWSSTDNEQFF.

The chain employs TRBV15 and TRBJ1-1; possibly TRBD1 for D (5 bases). CDR3 length: 15 residues. Germline loops: CDR1 LNHNV, CDR2 YYDKDF (reference sequence). The V gene lost 3 bases and the J gene lost 3 bases, with 14 bases spanning the gap. CDR3 DNA: TGTGCCACCAGCAGGAGCAGGGTCCCCGACACTGAAGCTTTCTTT. Translation: CATSRSRVPDTEAFF.

The rearrangement links TRBV19 to TRBJ2-1; TRBD2 matches at 8 bases. With V trimmed by 5 bases and J by 10 bases, 10 bases remained unmatched. The germline V gene encodes CDR1 LNHDA and CDR2 SQIVND (reference sequence). The CDR3 covers 14 residues. The CDR3 bases are TGTGCCAGTAGTCCGGGGACGGTAGCGGGGGAGCAGTTCTTC. This codes for CASSPGTVAGEQFF.

The chain joins TRBV15 to TRBJ2-1, with 9 bases fitting TRBD2. This CDR3 is 15 amino acids long. Trimming at V came to 5 bases and at J to 1 base, leaving 3 bases not matched to a gene. The germline gives CDR1 LNHNV, CDR2 YYDKDF (reference sequence). CDR3 in DNA: TGTGCCACCAGCGGCACTAGCGGGTCCTACAATGAGCAGTTCTTC. It translates to CATSGTSGSYNEQFF.

The V and J genes are TRBV28 and TRBJ2-7, with unresolved D. Trimming removed 3 bases from V and 2 bases from J, with 14 bases in between. Germline loops: CDR1 MDHEN, CDR2 SYDVKM. The CDR3 contains 15 residues. As DNA, the CDR3 is TGTGCCAGCAGTTTGGTCCCTCATATCACCTACGAGCAGTACTTC. Translating gives CASSLVPHITYEQYF.

This sequence joins TRBV7-9 and TRBJ2-1; 14 positions match TRBD2. With 8 bases clipped from V and 4 bases from J, the junction kept 7 bases outside the gene matches. The CDR3 is made up of 16 amino acids. Germline loops: CDR1 SEHNR, CDR2 FQNEAQ (reference sequence). The CDR3 DNA reads TGTGCCAGCGTGGGACTAGCGGGAGAAACGTACAATGAGCAGTTCTTC. It is translated as CASVGLAGETYNEQFF.

The chain has TRBV19 and TRBJ1-1; D is unresolved. V gave up 0 bases and J gave up 5 bases, with 13 bases separating them. The CDR3 runs 15 residues. Germline V gene lookup returns CDR1 LNHDA and CDR2 SQIVND (reference sequence). DNA for the CDR3: TGTGCCAGTAGTATAGATCCTCGGGCACGTACTGAAGCTTTCTTT. Amino acids: CASSIDPRARTEAFF.

V is TRBV7-8 and J is TRBJ2-1, with 7 bases that match TRBD2. The germline V gene has CDR1 SGHVS and CDR2 FQNEAQ. CDR3 size: 14 residues. The V gene end was trimmed by 5 bases and the J gene end by 5 bases; junction bases not matched to a gene: 6. The CDR3: CASSPRLADNEQFF. The CDR3, as DNA: TGTGCCAGCAGCCCTAGACTAGCAGACAATGAGCAGTTCTTC.

As DNA, the CDR3 is TGTGCCAGCAGTTACGCGGGGGGCCTTAATGAAAAACTGTTTTTT. Protein product: CASSYAGGLNEKLFF. The gene calls are TRBV6-5 and TRBJ1-4; the D gene is possibly TRBD1 (6 bases). V lost 2 bases, J lost 4 bases, and 11 bases lay in between. This CDR3 region has 15 residues. The germline CDR1 and CDR2 sequences are MNHEY and SVGAGI.

The genes are TRBV11-2 and TRBJ2-7; weak D call: TRBD1 (6 bases). Germline CDR1 reads SGHAT; CDR2 reads FQNNGV. This CDR3 contains 15 residues. V gave up 5 bases and J gave up 4 bases, with 18 bases separating them. CDR3 sequence reads: CASSPHGQILYEQYF. Here the CDR3 DNA reads TGTGCCAGCAGCCCCCACGGACAGATCTTATACGAGCAGTACTTC.

The genes are TRBV7-2 and TRBJ2-7; TRBD2 agrees at 8 bases. Trimming took 4 bases from V and 2 from J; bases not matched to a gene: 4. The CDR3 consists of 14 residues. Germline-derived CDR1 and CDR2 are SGHTA and FQGNSA. CDR3 sequence: CASSWTSPTYEQYF. For the CDR3, the DNA is TGTGCCAGCAGCTGGACTAGCCCTACCTACGAGCAGTACTTC.

The V call is TRBV5-6, the J call TRBJ1-5; 8 bases agree with TRBD1. Germline V CDR1 and CDR2: SGHDT, YYEEEE. The length of the CDR3 is 14 residues. V shed 4 bases, J shed 7 bases, and the junction held 7 bases outside the gene matches. This CDR3 is CASSTGQGGQPQHF. The CDR3 DNA reads as TGTGCCAGCAGCACTGGACAGGGAGGGCAGCCCCAGCATTTT. The entire variable domain, with the rest obtained from reference TRBV5-6 and TRBJ1-5, is as follows: DAGVTQSPTHLIKTRGQQVTLRCSPKSGHDTVSWYQQALGQGPQFIFQYYEEEERQRGNFPDRFSGHQFPNYSSELNVNALLLGDSALYLCASSTGQGGQPQHFGDGTRLSIL.

This chain connects TRBV5-1 to TRBJ2-5; TRBD1 matches 8 bases. Germline values: CDR1 SGHRS, CDR2 YFSETQ. CDR3 size: 15 residues. V shed 3 bases and J 4 bases; nucleotides not matched to a gene: 8. The CDR3 nucleotides are TGCGCCAGCAGCTCCCTCCCTGACAGGGGAGAGACCCAGTACTTC. Residues: CASSSLPDRGETQYF.

The genes are TRBV11-2 and TRBJ2-1; 8 nucleotides align to TRBD1. CDR3 length: 14 amino acids. CDR1 is SGHAT, CDR2 FQNNGV, per germline. The J segment lost 8 bases and the V segment lost 3 bases, leaving 6 bases of the junction unmatched. The chain's CDR3 is CASSFPDRVDEQFF. CDR3 sequence (DNA): TGTGCCAGCAGCTTTCCGGACAGGGTTGATGAGCAGTTCTTC.

The rearrangement joins TRBV5-1 to TRBJ1-5; 7 bases are shared with TRBD1. The germline gives CDR1 SGHRS, CDR2 YFSETQ. V shed 5 bases, J shed 5 bases, and the junction held 7 bases outside the gene matches. CDR3 length equals 14 residues. The CDR3 DNA is TGCGCCAGCAGTCCAGGGGGGGTAGATCAGCCCCAGCATTTT. It codes for CASSPGGVDQPQHF.

The chain uses TRBV19 and TRBJ1-1; the D is unclear. The V end lost 3 bases, the J end lost 4 bases, and 21 bases lay between the germline ends. CDR1 is LNHDA, CDR2 SQIVND, per germline (reference sequence). The CDR3 is 17 residues long. The CDR3, as DNA: TGTGCCAGTAGTATGCATCCAGTGGGCTCCCGGAGCACTGAAGCTTTCTTT. Its translation is CASSMHPVGSRSTEAFF.

The chain couples TRBV9 to TRBJ1-1, with D unclear. V lost 0 bases and J lost 6, with 6 bases in between. Germline V gives CDR1 SGDLS, CDR2 YYNGEE. The CDR3 has 12 amino acids. The CDR3 reads CASSVAPSEAFF. The CDR3 region has the DNA TGTGCCAGCAGCGTAGCCCCCTCTGAAGCTTTCTTT.

This chain uses TRBV5-1 with TRBJ2-7, with D possibly being TRBD2 (6 bases). V was trimmed by 0 bases and J by 1 base, leaving 11 bases between them. Germline CDR1 and CDR2: SGHRS and YFSETQ. CDR3 length: 15 amino acids. The CDR3 is CASSLVEAGSYEQYF. CDR3 nucleotide sequence: TGCGCCAGCAGCTTGGTAGAGGCGGGGTCCTACGAGCAGTACTTC.

This sequence joins TRBV5-6 and TRBJ1-1, with a possible D match to TRBD1 (5 bases). The V end was cut by 6 bases, the J end by 1 base, with 22 bases between. CDR3 length equals 17 residues. The V gene's germline CDR1 is SGHDT and CDR2 YYEEEE. DNA for the CDR3: TGTGCCAGCAACCTTATGGGGGTCTTCTCGGAGAACACTGAAGCTTTCTTT. This codes for CASNLMGVFSENTEAFF.

The genes are TRBV6-1 and TRBJ2-7; TRBD1 might be the D (6 bases). Trimming removed 3 bases at V and 11 bases at J, with 11 bases between. Germline V CDR1 and CDR2: MNHNS, SASEGT. The CDR3 runs 11 residues. The CDR3, as DNA: TGTGCCAGCAGTGACGGTGCAGGGGAGTACTTC. Amino acid sequence: CASSDGAGEYF.

The rearrangement joins TRBV5-1 to TRBJ1-6; D gene ambiguous. This CDR3 region has 15 residues. In germline, CDR1 is SGHRS, CDR2 YFSETQ. Trimming cost V 1 base and J 7 bases, with 12 bases left between them. The CDR3 DNA reads as TGCGCCAGCAGCTTGAAGGGCGGAGAAAATTCACCCCTCCACTTT. Amino acids: CASSLKGGENSPLHF. The entire variable domain, with the rest obtained from reference TRBV5-1 and TRBJ1-6, is as follows: KAGVTQTPRYLIKTRGQQVTLSCSPISGHRSVSWYQQTPGQGLQFLFEYFSETQRNKGNFPGRFSGRQFSNSRSEMNVSTLELGDSALYLCASSLKGGENSPLHFGNGTRLTVT.

This clone showed up just once. The rearrangement joins TRBV5-6 to TRBJ2-7; no firm D call. This CDR3 region has 15 residues. Germline loops: CDR1 SGHDT, CDR2 YYEEEE. Trimming shortened V by 5 bases and J by 2 bases, and 17 bases separated the two germline ends. CDR3 sequence reads: CASRLRVIGPYEQYF. CDR3 bases: TGTGCCAGCAGATTAAGGGTGATTGGTCCCTACGAGCAGTACTTC.

The chain recombines TRBV19 with TRBJ2-2; perhaps D is TRBD1 or TRBD2 (5 bases each). The germline V gene encodes CDR1 LNHDA and CDR2 SQIVND (reference sequence). CDR3 size: 20 residues. V was pared by 3 bases and J by 3 bases, with 26 bases between. CDR3 DNA: TGTGCCAGTAGTATCCATGCCGGGAAAGAACGAGGGGCGCACACCGGGGAGCTGTTTTTT. This sequence encodes CASSIHAGKERGAHTGELFF. The whole variable domain, filled in from reference TRBV19 and TRBJ2-2, reads DGGITQSPKYLFRKEGQNVTLSCEQNLNHDAMYWYRQDPGQGLRLIYYSQIVNDFQKGDIAEGYSVSREKKESFPLTVTSAQKNPTAFYLCASSIHAGKERGAHTGELFFGEGSRLTVL.

This chain links TRBV19 with TRBJ1-2, with D perhaps matching TRBD1 (5 bases). Germline V gene sequence: CDR1 LNHDA, CDR2 SQIVND (reference sequence). This CDR3 contains 13 residues. The germline V and J ends were trimmed by 0 bases and 13 bases, with 15 bases remaining between them. The CDR3, as DNA: TGTGCCAGTAGTATAGACGGGGGACGCTTAGGCACCTTC. As protein: CASSIDGGRLGTF.

V gene TRBV20-1 combines with J gene TRBJ2-2, with D unresolved. CDR3 size: 11 residues. The V and J ends lost 5 bases and 2 bases respectively, with 3 bases between them. Germline CDR1 DFQATT, CDR2 SNEGSKA (reference sequence). The CDR3 region has the DNA TGCAGTGCTTTTAACACCGGGGAGCTGTTTTTT. Translation gives CSAFNTGELFF.

The chain carries TRBV7-9 and TRBJ2-7; TRBD2 is a possible D gene (5 bases). The CDR3 covers 13 residues. Germline V gene sequence: CDR1 SEHNR, CDR2 FQNEAQ (reference sequence). V was pared by 5 bases and J by 0 bases, with 8 bases between. CDR3 sequence (DNA): TGTGCCAGCAGCCGGACTGGCTCCTACGAGCAGTACTTC. Amino acid sequence: CASSRTGSYEQYF.

This chain links TRBV4-2 with TRBJ2-1, with a tentative D call TRBD1 (5 bases). The CDR3 has 12 amino acids. Germline V gene lookup returns CDR1 LGHNA and CDR2 YNFKEQ. V was cut by 3 bases and J by 10 bases, with 10 bases left in between. As DNA, the CDR3 is TGTGCCAGCAGCCAGGACATCAACGAGCAGTTCTTC. This codes for CASSQDINEQFF.

The V and J genes are TRBV28 and TRBJ1-2; a weak D match, TRBD1 (5 bases). Germline-derived CDR1 and CDR2 are MDHEN and SYDVKM. V lost 6 bases to trimming and J lost 4 bases, with 21 bases between them. This CDR3 is 16 amino acids long. CDR3 in amino acids: CASSRTGTQQVYGYTF. The CDR3 coding sequence is TGTGCCAGCAGCAGAACCGGGACGCAGCAGGTCTATGGCTACACCTTC.

V gene TRBV10-3 combines with J gene TRBJ2-2, with 8 bases identical to TRBD1. With V trimmed by 7 bases and J by 6 bases, 7 bases remained unmatched. Germline V gives CDR1 ENHRY, CDR2 SYGVKD. The CDR3 covers 14 residues. CDR3 sequence (DNA): TGTGCCATCAAGGCAGGGGGCATCGCCGGGGAGCTGTTTTTT. This sequence encodes CAIKAGGIAGELFF.

The chain recombines TRBV7-8 with TRBJ2-3; no firm D call. Germline V lookup: CDR1 SGHVS, CDR2 FQNEAQ. The V end was cut by 5 bases, the J end by 4 bases, with 10 bases between. The CDR3 runs to 13 residues. The DNA of the CDR3 is TGTGCCAGCAGCGGTGTTCTCGCAGATACGCAGTATTTT. As protein: CASSGVLADTQYF.